The rows below give T cell receptor beta chains drawn from one sample of a study of blood T cells in healthy people across ages. TCRdb redid the calling of the 5' RACE reads with MiXCR, one entry per CDR3 protein. The data hold hundreds of thousands of distinct CDR3 sequences, with about 62% observed a single time. The sequencing sample was made of blood. These receptor sequences come from a man aged 25 to 40 in good health. The CDR3 runs from the conserved cysteine through the conserved F or W. The D gene is left open where the match is weak. Clone size, where shown, is once, few, many, or a class for clones that have expanded.

TRBV20-1	.	TRBJ2-7	TRBD2	CSARVTSGSEQYF	TGCAGTGCTCGAGTGACTAGCGGGAGCGAGCAGTACTTC
TRBV9	.	TRBJ2-1	.	CASSKSGASSNEQFF	TGTGCCTCCTCCAAGTCAGGGGCGTCCTCCAATGAGCAGTTCTTC
TRBV4-3	.	TRBJ1-2	.	CASSQGGRTDGYTF	TGCGCCAGCAGCCAAGGAGGGCGTACTGATGGCTACACCTTC
TRBV20-1	.	TRBJ1-5	.	CSAIKGWDQPQHF	TGCAGTGCTATCAAAGGTTGGGATCAGCCCCAGCATTTT
TRBV6-5	few	TRBJ1-4	.	CASSYSHPSTNEKLFF	TGTGCCAGCAGTTACTCCCACCCTTCAACTAATGAAAAACTGTTTTTT
TRBV29-1	.	TRBJ1-1	.	CSVDGLEVTEAFF	TGTAGCGTTGATGGGTTAGAGGTAACTGAAGCTTTCTTT
TRBV9	once	TRBJ2-1	.	CATRQTYNEQFF	TGTGCCACCCGACAGACCTACAATGAGCAGTTCTTC
TRBV5-4	few	TRBJ2-3	TRBD2	CASSLKRGYTDTQYF	TGTGCCAGCAGCTTGAAGCGGGGTTACACAGATACGCAGTATTTT
TRBV4-2	.	TRBJ2-1	.	CASSGPGRAEQFF	TGTGCCAGCAGCGGTCCGGGGCGGGCTGAGCAGTTCTTC
TRBV2	few	TRBJ2-5	.	CASKFSNNQETQYF	TGTGCCAGCAAATTCAGCAATAACCAAGAGACCCAGTACTTC
TRBV7-2	few	TRBJ2-5	.	CASSWDRQETQYF	TGTGCCAGCAGTTGGGACCGACAAGAGACCCAGTACTTC
TRBV18	.	TRBJ2-7	.	CASSPAGEGYEQYF	TGTGCCAGCTCACCAGCAGGGGAGGGATACGAGCAGTACTTC
TRBV7-2	.	TRBJ2-5	TRBD2	CASSPDFLSGGGTQYF	TGTGCCAGCAGCCCAGACTTCCTCAGCGGGGGCGGGACCCAGTACTTC
TRBV7-9	few	TRBJ2-3	.	CASSPDRISTDTQYF	TGTGCCAGCAGCCCCGACAGGATAAGTACAGATACGCAGTATTTT
TRBV4-2	.	TRBJ2-3	.	CASSQSPGGDTQYF	TGTGCCAGCAGCCAATCCCCGGGGGGCGATACGCAGTATTTT
TRBV7-2	.	TRBJ2-4	.	CASRLGIGIQYF	TGTGCCAGCCGACTCGGAATTGGGATTCAGTACTTC
TRBV13	once	TRBJ2-7	TRBD1	CASSPDTTGGEQYF	TGTGCCAGCAGCCCAGACACGACAGGGGGCGAGCAGTACTTC
TRBV15	.	TRBJ1-2	TRBD1	CATSRVPGGAYGYTF	TGTGCCACCAGCAGAGTCCCAGGGGGCGCATATGGCTACACCTTC
TRBV3-1	few	TRBJ1-5	.	CASSQDPQVQPQHF	TGTGCCAGCAGCCAAGATCCGCAGGTCCAGCCCCAGCATTTT
TRBV5-5	.	TRBJ2-3	.	CASSLAGHSTDTQYF	TGTGCCAGCAGCTTGGCCGGGCATAGCACAGATACGCAGTATTTT
TRBV6-5	few	TRBJ2-3	.	CASSSIRITDTQYF	TGTGCCAGCAGTTCTATTAGGATCACAGATACGCAGTATTTT
TRBV7-2	.	TRBJ2-7	TRBD1	CASSGRQGTNSYEQYF	TGTGCCAGCAGCGGGAGACAGGGCACCAACTCCTACGAGCAGTACTTC
TRBV7-9	once	TRBJ1-4	.	CASSAPGSANEKLFF	TGTGCCAGCAGTGCCCCGGGGTCGGCTAATGAAAAACTGTTTTTT
TRBV20-1	.	TRBJ2-1	TRBD2	CSAPWGPGLAYEQFF	TGCAGTGCTCCCTGGGGTCCGGGACTAGCCTATGAGCAGTTCTTC
TRBV2	.	TRBJ2-7	TRBD2	CASRVAGGPYEQYF	TGTGCCAGCAGGGTAGCGGGGGGGCCCTACGAGCAGTACTTC
TRBV6-6	few	TRBJ1-5	.	CASRGVSQPQHF	TGTGCCAGCAGAGGTGTAAGCCAGCCCCAGCATTTT
TRBV29-1	few	TRBJ2-7	TRBD1	CSVVQGATYEQYF	TGCAGCGTTGTCCAGGGGGCCACCTACGAGCAGTACTTC
TRBV20-1	.	TRBJ2-4	.	CSAGDGLAKNIQYF	TGCAGTGCAGGCGACGGACTAGCCAAAAACATTCAGTACTTC
TRBV6-1	.	TRBJ2-4	TRBD2	CASKTGGGRLGIQYF	TGTGCCAGCAAAACGGGGGGAGGGCGGCTGGGCATTCAGTACTTC
TRBV20-1	.	TRBJ2-7	TRBD2	CSAPLAGKNYEQYF	TGCAGTGCACCCCTAGCGGGGAAGAACTACGAGCAGTACTTC
TRBV6-1	.	TRBJ2-2	TRBD2	CASRPSGPLAGGKNTGELFF	TGTGCCAGCAGGCCCTCGGGTCCTCTAGCGGGAGGGAAGAACACCGGGGAGCTGTTTTTT
TRBV10-3	.	TRBJ2-3	TRBD1	CAISARQGSSTDTQYF	TGTGCCATCAGTGCCCGACAGGGGTCTAGCACAGATACGCAGTATTTT
TRBV3-1	.	TRBJ1-6	.	CASSQDIGNSPLHF	TGTGCCAGCAGCCAAGATATCGGGAATTCACCCCTCCACTTT
TRBV2	.	TRBJ1-5	.	CASSQTGPDQPQHF	TGTGCCAGCAGTCAAACAGGGCCAGACCAGCCCCAGCATTTT
TRBV11-2	.	TRBJ2-3	TRBD2	CASSLNAGGAGNTQYF	TGTGCCAGCAGCCTCAACGCGGGGGGGGCGGGAAATACGCAGTATTTT
TRBV20-1	.	TRBJ2-5	.	CSASGGTEGDWTQYF	TGCAGTGCTAGTGGTGGGACCGAAGGTGATTGGACCCAGTACTTC
TRBV15	.	TRBJ1-2	.	CATSRYRNSNYGYTF	TGTGCCACCAGCCGCTACAGGAATTCTAACTATGGCTACACCTTC
TRBV28	.	TRBJ1-2	.	CASSLTALPGGYTF	TGTGCCAGCAGCCTGACTGCTCTCCCTGGGGGCTACACCTTC
TRBV7-2	.	TRBJ2-7	.	CASSLEAAGEQYF	TGTGCCAGCAGCTTAGAGGCGGCAGGCGAGCAGTACTTC
TRBV11-2	.	TRBJ2-3	.	CASSLDGLFTDLRDTQYF	TGTGCCAGCAGCTTAGATGGGCTTTTTACAGACCTCAGGGATACGCAGTATTTT
TRBV21-1	once	TRBJ2-7	.	CASSNGVDNEQYF	TGTGCCAGCAGCAACGGGGTGGACAATGAGCAGTACTTC
TRBV12-3/TRBV12-4	.	TRBJ2-3	TRBD2	CASSLGAGGGKDTQYF	TGTGCCAGCAGTTTAGGGGCGGGAGGAGGAAAAGATACGCAGTATTTT
TRBV7-2	.	TRBJ1-2	.	CASSPSDNRANYGYTF	TGTGCCAGCAGCCCCTCGGACAACAGAGCTAACTATGGCTACACCTTC
TRBV29-1	.	TRBJ1-1	.	CSSGPNTEAFF	TGCAGCTCAGGACCGAACACTGAAGCTTTCTTT
TRBV2	.	TRBJ1-2	.	CASSGSFYGYTF	TGTGCCAGCTCGGGCAGCTTCTATGGCTACACCTTC
TRBV7-9	.	TRBJ1-1	.	CASSFQYTEAFF	TGTGCCAGCAGCTTTCAGTACACTGAAGCTTTCTTT
TRBV4-3	few	TRBJ2-1	TRBD2	CASSPHPTSGGYNEQFF	TGCGCCAGCAGCCCACACCCGACTAGCGGGGGGTACAATGAGCAGTTCTTC
TRBV6-1	.	TRBJ2-1	TRBD2	CASRFTSIAGGSDEQFF	TGTGCCAGCAGATTCACCTCCATAGCGGGGGGGAGTGATGAGCAGTTCTTC
TRBV3-1	.	TRBJ2-4	.	CASSQDAVPGNIQYF	TGTGCCAGCAGCCAAGATGCGGTTCCCGGGAACATTCAGTACTTC
TRBV21-1	.	TRBJ2-1	.	CASSKVNTYNEQFF	TGTGCCAGCAGCAAAGTGAATACCTACAATGAGCAGTTCTTC
TRBV12-3/TRBV12-4	.	TRBJ2-4	.	CASSYCRLAKNIQYF	TGTGCCAGCAGTTACTGCAGACTAGCCAAAAACATTCAGTACTTC
TRBV21-1	few	TRBJ2-5	.	CASSKRGTTEETQYF	TGTGCCAGCAGCAAAAGGGGGACTACAGAAGAGACCCAGTACTTC
TRBV29-1	once	TRBJ2-3	.	CSVLSGARVDTQYF	TGCAGCGTTCTCTCAGGGGCCCGCGTGGATACGCAGTATTTT
TRBV10-3	few	TRBJ2-1	TRBD1	CAIRGQGGDKQFF	TGTGCCATCAGGGGACAGGGGGGTGATAAGCAGTTCTTC